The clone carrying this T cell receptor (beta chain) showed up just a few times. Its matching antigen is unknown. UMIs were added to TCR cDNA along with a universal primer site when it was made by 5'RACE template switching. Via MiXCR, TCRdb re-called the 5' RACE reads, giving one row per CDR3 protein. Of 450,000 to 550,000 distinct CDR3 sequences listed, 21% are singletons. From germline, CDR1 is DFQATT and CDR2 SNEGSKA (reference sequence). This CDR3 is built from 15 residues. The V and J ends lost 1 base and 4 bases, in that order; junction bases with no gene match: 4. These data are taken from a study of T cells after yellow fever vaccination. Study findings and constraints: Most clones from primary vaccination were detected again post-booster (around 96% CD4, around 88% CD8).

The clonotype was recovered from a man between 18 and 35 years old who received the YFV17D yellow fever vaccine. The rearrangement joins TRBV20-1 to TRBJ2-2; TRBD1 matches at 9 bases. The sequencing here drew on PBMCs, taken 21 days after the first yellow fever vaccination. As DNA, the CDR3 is TGCAGTGCTAGAGGGCGGGACAGGGCCACCGGGGAGCTGTTTTTT. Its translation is CSARGRDRATGELFF.